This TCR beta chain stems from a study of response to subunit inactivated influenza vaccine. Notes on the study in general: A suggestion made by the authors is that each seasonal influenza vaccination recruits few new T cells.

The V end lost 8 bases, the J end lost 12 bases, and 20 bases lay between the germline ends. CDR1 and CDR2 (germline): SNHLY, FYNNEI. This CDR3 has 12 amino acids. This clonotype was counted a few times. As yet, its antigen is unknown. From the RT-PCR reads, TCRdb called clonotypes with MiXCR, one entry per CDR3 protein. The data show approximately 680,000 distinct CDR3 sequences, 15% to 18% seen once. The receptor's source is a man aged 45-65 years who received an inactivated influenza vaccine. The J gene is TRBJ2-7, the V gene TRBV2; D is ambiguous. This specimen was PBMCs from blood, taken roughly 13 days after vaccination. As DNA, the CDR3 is TGTGCCAGCTGCTCAGAGTGGACCCCGGCGTACTTC. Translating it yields CASCSEWTPAYF.